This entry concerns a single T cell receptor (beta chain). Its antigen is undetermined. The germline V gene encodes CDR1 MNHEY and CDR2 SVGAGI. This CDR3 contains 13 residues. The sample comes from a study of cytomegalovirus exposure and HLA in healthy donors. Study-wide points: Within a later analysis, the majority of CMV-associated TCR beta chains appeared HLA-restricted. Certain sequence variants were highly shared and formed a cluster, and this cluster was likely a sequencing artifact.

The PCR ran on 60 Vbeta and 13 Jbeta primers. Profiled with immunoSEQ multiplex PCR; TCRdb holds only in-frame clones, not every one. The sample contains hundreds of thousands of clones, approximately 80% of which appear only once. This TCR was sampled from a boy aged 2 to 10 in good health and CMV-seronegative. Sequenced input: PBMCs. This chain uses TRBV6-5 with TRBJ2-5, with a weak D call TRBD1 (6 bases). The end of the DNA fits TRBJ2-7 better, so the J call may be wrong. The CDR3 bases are TGTGCCAGCAGTTACCGGGACACCTACGAGCAGTACTTC. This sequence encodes CASSYRDTYEQYF.